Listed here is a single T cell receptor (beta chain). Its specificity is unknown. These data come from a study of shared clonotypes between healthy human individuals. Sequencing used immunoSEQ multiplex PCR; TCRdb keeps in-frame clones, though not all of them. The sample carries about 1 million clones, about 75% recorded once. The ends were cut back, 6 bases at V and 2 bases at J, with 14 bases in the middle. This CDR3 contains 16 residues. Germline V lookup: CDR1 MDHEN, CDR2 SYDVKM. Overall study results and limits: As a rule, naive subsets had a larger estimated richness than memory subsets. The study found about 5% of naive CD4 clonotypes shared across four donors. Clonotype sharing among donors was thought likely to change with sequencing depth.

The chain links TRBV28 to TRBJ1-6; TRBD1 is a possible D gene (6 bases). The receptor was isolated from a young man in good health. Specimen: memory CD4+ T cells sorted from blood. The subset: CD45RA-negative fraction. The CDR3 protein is CASRLGRDTYNSPLHF. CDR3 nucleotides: TGTGCCAGCAGGTTGGGCCGGGACACCTATAATTCACCCCTCCACTTT.